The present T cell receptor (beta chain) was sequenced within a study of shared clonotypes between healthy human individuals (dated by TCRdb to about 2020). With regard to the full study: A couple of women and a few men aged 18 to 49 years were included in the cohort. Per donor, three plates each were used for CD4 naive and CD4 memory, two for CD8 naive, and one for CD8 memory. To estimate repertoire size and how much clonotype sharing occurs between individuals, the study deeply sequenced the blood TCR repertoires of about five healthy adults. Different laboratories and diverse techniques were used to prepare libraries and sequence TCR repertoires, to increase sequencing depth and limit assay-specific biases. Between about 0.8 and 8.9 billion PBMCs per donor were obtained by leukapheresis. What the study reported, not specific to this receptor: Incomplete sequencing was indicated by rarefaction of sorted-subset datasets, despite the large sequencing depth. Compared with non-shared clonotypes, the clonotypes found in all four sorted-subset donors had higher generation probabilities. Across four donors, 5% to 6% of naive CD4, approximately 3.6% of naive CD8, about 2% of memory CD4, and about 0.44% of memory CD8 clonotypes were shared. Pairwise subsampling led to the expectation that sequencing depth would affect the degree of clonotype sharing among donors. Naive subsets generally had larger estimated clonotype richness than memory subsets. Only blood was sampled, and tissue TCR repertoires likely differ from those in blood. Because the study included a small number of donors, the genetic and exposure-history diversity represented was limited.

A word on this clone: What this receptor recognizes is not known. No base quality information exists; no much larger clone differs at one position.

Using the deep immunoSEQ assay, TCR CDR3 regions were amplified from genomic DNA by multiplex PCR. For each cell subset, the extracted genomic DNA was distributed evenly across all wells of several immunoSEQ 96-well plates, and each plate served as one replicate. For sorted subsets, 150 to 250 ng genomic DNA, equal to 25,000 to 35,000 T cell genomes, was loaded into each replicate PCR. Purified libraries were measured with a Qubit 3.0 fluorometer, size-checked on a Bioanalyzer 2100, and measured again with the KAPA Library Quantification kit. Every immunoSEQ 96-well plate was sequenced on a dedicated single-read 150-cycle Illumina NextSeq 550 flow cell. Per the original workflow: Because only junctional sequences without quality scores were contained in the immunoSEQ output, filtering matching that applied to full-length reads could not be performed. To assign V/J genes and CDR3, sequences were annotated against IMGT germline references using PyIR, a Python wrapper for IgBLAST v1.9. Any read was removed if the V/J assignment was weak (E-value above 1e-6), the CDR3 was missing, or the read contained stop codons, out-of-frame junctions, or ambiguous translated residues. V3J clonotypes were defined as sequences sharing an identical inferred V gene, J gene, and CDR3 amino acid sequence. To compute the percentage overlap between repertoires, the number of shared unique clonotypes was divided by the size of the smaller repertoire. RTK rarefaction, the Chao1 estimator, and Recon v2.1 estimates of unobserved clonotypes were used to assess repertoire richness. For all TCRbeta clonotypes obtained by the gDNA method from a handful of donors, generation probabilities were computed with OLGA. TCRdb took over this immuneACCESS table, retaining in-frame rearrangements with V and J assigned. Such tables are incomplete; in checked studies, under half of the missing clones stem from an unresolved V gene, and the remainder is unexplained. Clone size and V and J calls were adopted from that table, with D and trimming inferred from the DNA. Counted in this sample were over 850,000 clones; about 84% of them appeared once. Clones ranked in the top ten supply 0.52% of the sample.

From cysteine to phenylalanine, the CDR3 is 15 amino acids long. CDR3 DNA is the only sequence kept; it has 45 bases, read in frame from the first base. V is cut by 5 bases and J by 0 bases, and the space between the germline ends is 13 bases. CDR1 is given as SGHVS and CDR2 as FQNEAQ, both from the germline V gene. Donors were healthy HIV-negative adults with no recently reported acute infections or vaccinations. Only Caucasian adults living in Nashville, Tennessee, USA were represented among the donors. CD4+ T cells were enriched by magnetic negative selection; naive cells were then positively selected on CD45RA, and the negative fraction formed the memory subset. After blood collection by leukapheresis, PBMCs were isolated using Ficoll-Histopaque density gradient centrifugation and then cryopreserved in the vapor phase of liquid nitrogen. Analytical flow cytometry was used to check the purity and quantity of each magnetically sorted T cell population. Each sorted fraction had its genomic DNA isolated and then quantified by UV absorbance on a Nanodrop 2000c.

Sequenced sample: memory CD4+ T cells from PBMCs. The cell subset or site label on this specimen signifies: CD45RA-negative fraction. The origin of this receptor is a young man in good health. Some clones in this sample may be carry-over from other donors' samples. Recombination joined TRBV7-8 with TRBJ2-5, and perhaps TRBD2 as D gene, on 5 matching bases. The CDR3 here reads CASSPLGGYQETQYF. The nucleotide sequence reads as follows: TGTGCCAGCAGCCCCCTTGGCGGGTACCAAGAGACCCAGTACTTC.